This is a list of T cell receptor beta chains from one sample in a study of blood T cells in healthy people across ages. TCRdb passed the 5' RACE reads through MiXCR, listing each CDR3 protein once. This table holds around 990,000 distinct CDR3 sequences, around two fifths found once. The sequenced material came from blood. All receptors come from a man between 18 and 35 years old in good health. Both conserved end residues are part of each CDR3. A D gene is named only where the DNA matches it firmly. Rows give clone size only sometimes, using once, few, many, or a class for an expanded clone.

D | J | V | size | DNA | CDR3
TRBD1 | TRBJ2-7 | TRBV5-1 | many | TGCGCCAGCAGCTTCGCAGGGGGATACGAGCAGTACTTC | CASSFAGGYEQYF
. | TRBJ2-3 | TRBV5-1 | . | TGCGCCAGCAGCCCCATAGCGGTGGCCACAGATACGCAGTATTTT | CASSPIAVATDTQYF
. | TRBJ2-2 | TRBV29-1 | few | TGCAGCCCTGAAGGGCAGACGCTGGACACCGGGGAGCTGTTTTTT | CSPEGQTLDTGELFF
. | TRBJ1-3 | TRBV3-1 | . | TGTGCCAGCAGCCAAGATCGGGACGCGGAAAGATCTGGAAACACCATATATTTT | CASSQDRDAERSGNTIYF
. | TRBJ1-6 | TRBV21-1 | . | TGTGCCAGCAGCGTAGGGACGGACTTCGGTAATTCACCCCTCCACTTT | CASSVGTDFGNSPLHF
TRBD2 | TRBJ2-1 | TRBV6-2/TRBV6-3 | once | TGTGCCAGCAGTCGCCAGCTAGCGGTCCTCGACGGTGAGCAGTTCTTC | CASSRQLAVLDGEQFF
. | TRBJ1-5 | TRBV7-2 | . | TGTGCCAGCAGCCCACAGGGAAGGGTTGGTCAGCCCCAGCATTTT | CASSPQGRVGQPQHF
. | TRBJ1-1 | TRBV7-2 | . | TGTGCCAGCAGCTTAATCCGGGGCGGAGATCGCGAAGCTTTCTTT | CASSLIRGGDREAFF
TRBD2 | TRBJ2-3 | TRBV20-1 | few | TGCAGTGCTGCCCCTAGCGGGGGTTATGATACGCAGTATTTT | CSAAPSGGYDTQYF
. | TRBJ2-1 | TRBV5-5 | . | TGTGCCAGCAGCTTGGCTCAGGGGGGCTCCTACAATGAGCAGTTCTTC | CASSLAQGGSYNEQFF